This note documents a single TCR beta chain sequence. The germline V gene has CDR1 SEHNR and CDR2 FQNEAQ (reference sequence). With 5 bases clipped from V and 5 bases from J, the junction kept 9 bases outside the gene matches. There are 14 residues in the CDR3. The data were taken from a study of blood T cell repertoires in COVID-19. Background on the study: PBMCs, B-cell-depleted T cells, or T cells were the source of the cDNA or gDNA that made up the material.

Some clones are missing from TCRdb's copy, which holds only in-frame ones; the method was immunoSEQ multiplex PCR. The data show about 230,000 clones, about 88% seen once. The receptor's source is a man aged 40-55 years with acute or convalescent COVID-19. The rearrangement joins TRBV7-9 to TRBJ2-7, with TRBD1 matching 7 bases. Sequencing was done on a sample of peripheral blood. The CDR3 DNA reads TGTGCCAGCAGCCCCGTAGGGGGCATGCACGAGCAGTACTTC. Its translation is CASSPVGGMHEQYF.